This TCR beta chain was documented in a study of control samples from healthy donors and cancer patients. Repertoires were generated with immunoSEQ multiplex PCR, while TCRdb's copy carries only in-frame clones and drops some. The table lists 95,000 to 130,000 clones, around nine tenths of them singletons. The CDR3 totals 15 residues. Trimming cost V 5 bases and J 8 bases, with 16 bases left between them. In germline, CDR1 is SGHVS, CDR2 FNYEAQ. V is TRBV7-6 and J is TRBJ1-6, with D tentatively TRBD1 (6 bases). The sample comprised blood. The receptor comes from a woman in her 70s in good health. Here the CDR3 DNA reads TGTGCCAGCAGCATCAATCAGGGGATTGATTCACCCCTCCACTTT. It translates to CASSINQGIDSPLHF.